The present T cell receptor (beta chain) was sequenced within a study of CD8 T cells in Susac syndrome. The germline gives CDR1 SNHLY, CDR2 FYNNEI. The germline V and J ends were trimmed by 3 bases and 4 bases, with 7 bases remaining between them. This CDR3 region has 12 residues. With random hexamers, reverse transcription was performed on about 0.5 to 1 ug of RNA. Via MiXCR, TCRdb re-called the immunoSEQ multiplex PCR reads, giving one row per CDR3 protein. The profile shows some 99,000 distinct CDR3 sequences, roughly 94% of them singletons. Sample: CD4+ T cells from PBMCs. V gene TRBV2 combines with J gene TRBJ2-7; D may be TRBD1 (5 bases). The receptor was derived from a human donor with Susac syndrome. Written as DNA, the CDR3 is TGTGCCAGCAGTGACAGGGTTTACGAGCAGTACTTC. Its translation is CASSDRVYEQYF.